Below are 32 T cell receptor beta chains sequenced from a single sample in a study of molecular identifiers for immune sequencing clone quantification. TCRdb re-called the PCR reads through MiXCR, storing one row per CDR3 protein. The profile covers 600,000 to 650,000 distinct CDR3 sequences, with about 20% appearing a single time and 0.85% taken by the ten largest. Sequences were obtained from naive CD8+ T cells from blood, with Jurkat cell RNA spiked in. Noted subset: FACS-sorted CD8+CD4-CCR7+CD45RA+ naive T cells. Receptors originate from a human donor in good health. Some libraries in this study had Jurkat cell RNA spiked in.

This clonotype was recorded a few times. CDR3 in DNA: TGTGCCAGCAGTCAAACCTTGGGGAACGAGCAGTACTTC. Protein: CASSQTLGNEQYF. V gene TRBV6-5 combines with J gene TRBJ2-7; no reliable D call. The V end lost 5 bases, the J end lost 5 bases, and 13 bases lay between the germline ends. The germline V gene encodes CDR1 MNHEY and CDR2 SVGAGI. The CDR3 length is 13 residues.

This clonotype has at least ten counts. The chain uses TRBV20-1 and TRBJ2-2; the D gene is possibly TRBD1 (5 bases). Germline CDR1 and CDR2: DFQATT and SNEGSKA (reference sequence). CDR3 length equals 18 residues. The V end was cut by 4 bases, the J end by 0 bases, with 21 bases between. The CDR3 sequence: CSAKITGPAATNTGELFF. CDR3 DNA: TGCAGTGCTAAGATTACAGGACCCGCGGCGACGAACACCGGGGAGCTGTTTTTT.

A remark on this clonotype: Just one base apart from a much larger clone, this may be a read error. The V gene is TRBV4-3, the J gene TRBJ1-4; D is uncertain. Germline CDR1 LGHNA, CDR2 YSLEER. The length of the CDR3 is 18 residues. For the CDR3, the DNA is TGCGCCAGCAGCCAAGATGGGCAGCGCCCACGAGCTAATGAAAAACCGTTTTTT. This codes for CASSQDGQRPRANEKPFF.

As for this clonotype: The junction departs from germline at one end; a sequencing error may be responsible. V gene TRBV12-3 or TRBV12-4 combines with J gene TRBJ2-1, with TRBD2 identical over 7 bases. The CDR3 extends over 15 amino acids. The CDR3 region has the DNA TGTGCCGGCAGTTTAGCGGGCGGACCCTACAATGAGCAGTTCTTC. Translating gives CAGSLAGGPYNEQFF.

Points on this clonotype: A read error is likely here: a far larger clone is one base away. The chain couples TRBV27 to TRBJ1-1, with no clear D. Germline CDR1 MNHEY, CDR2 SMNVEV (reference sequence). Trimming shortened V by 4 bases and J by 1 base, and 7 bases separated the two germline ends. CDR3 length: 13 residues. CDR3 sequence reads: CASSWAGNTEAFF. CDR3 bases: TGTGCCAGCAGTTGGGCAGGGAACACTGAAGCTTTCTTT.

This clonotype was picked up many times. The chain couples TRBV5-1 to TRBJ2-7; D is perhaps TRBD2 (5 bases). The CDR3 extends over 14 amino acids. Germline CDR1 is SGHRS and CDR2 is YFSETQ. Trimming removed 5 bases at V and 5 bases at J, with 17 bases between. This CDR3 reads CASREDGIWDEQYF. In nucleotides, the CDR3 is TGCGCCAGCAGGGAGGACGGGATATGGGACGAGCAGTACTTC. Looking up the rest from reference TRBV5-1 and TRBJ2-7 gives the full variable domain: KAGVTQTPRYLIKTRGQQVTLSCSPISGHRSVSWYQQTPGQGLQFLFEYFSETQRNKGNFPGRFSGRQFSNSRSEMNVSTLELGDSALYLCASREDGIWDEQYFGPGTRLTVT.

This clonotype was seen ten or more times. The chain joins TRBV3-1 to TRBJ2-7; 12 nucleotides match TRBD2. Germline trimming cut 4 bases from V and 0 bases from J; bases unmatched to any gene: 13. Germline V CDR1 and CDR2: LGHDT, YNNKEL (reference sequence). The CDR3 is 19 residues long. The CDR3 region is CASSPLTSGSSLNSYEQYF. CDR3 nucleotides: TGTGCCAGCAGCCCCCTGACTAGCGGGAGTTCCCTCAACTCCTACGAGCAGTACTTC.

This clonotype was observed many times. The genes are TRBV29-1 and TRBJ2-2, with a possible D match to TRBD2 (5 bases). Germline V gene data show CDR1 as SQVTM and CDR2 as ANQGSEA. This CDR3 has 14 amino acids. V dropped 6 bases and J dropped 4 bases, with 15 bases sitting between them. In nucleotides, the CDR3 is TGCAGCGTCTCCCCCGGGGAAGGCACCGGGGAGCTGTTTTTT. Its translation: CSVSPGEGTGELFF.

The gene calls are TRBV5-6 and TRBJ1-5, with D hard to call. CDR3 length: 15 residues. Germline lookup yields CDR1 SGHDT and CDR2 YYEEEE. V was pared by 2 bases and J by 0 bases, with 9 bases between. The CDR3 DNA reads as TGTGCCAGCAGCTTTGCTTGGGATAGCAATCAGCCCCAGCATTTT. This sequence encodes CASSFAWDSNQPQHF.

This clonotype was seen a few times. A much more abundant neighbour one base away suggests this may be a read error. V is TRBV5-6 and J is TRBJ1-1; a possible D gene is TRBD1 (6 bases). The CDR3 consists of 13 residues. V was clipped by 5 bases and J by 3 bases, with 11 bases between them. The germline gives CDR1 SGHDT, CDR2 YYEEEE. The CDR3 DNA reads as TGTGCCAGCAGGAGGACAGAGGACACTGAAGCTTTCTTT. It is translated as CASRRTEDTEAFF.

This clonotype was recorded a few times. A much bigger clone sits one base away, suggesting this may be a read error. The chain joins TRBV9 to TRBJ2-5; D is ambiguous. This CDR3 contains 15 residues. CDR1 SGDLS and CDR2 YYNGEE come from the germline V gene. The chain's CDR3 is CAGSSNARNQETQYF. CDR3 nucleotides: TGTGCCGGCAGCTCAAATGCCAGAAACCAAGAGACCCAGTACTTC.

Comment on this clonotype: A much larger clone lies one base from this, so it may be a read error. The chain combines TRBV28 with TRBJ2-7; 7 bases agree with TRBD1. The CDR3 spans 13 residues. Germline values: CDR1 MDHEN, CDR2 SYDVKM. As DNA, the CDR3 is TGTGCCAGCAGTTACAGGGGTAATGGCGAGCAGTGCTTC. As protein: CASSYRGNGEQCF.

There are many counts of this clonotype. The chain carries TRBV6-5 and TRBJ2-7; D assignment may be TRBD1 or TRBD2 (5 bases each). The CDR3 runs to 13 residues. The V gene's germline CDR1 is MNHEY and CDR2 SVGAGI. V was pared by 8 bases and J by 6 bases, with 17 bases between. CDR3 DNA: TGTGCCAGCGGCCTGGGGACGGCGTCCGAGCAGTACTTC. Translation: CASGLGTASEQYF.

This clonotype was seen many times. CDR3 DNA: TGCGCCAGCAGCCAAGTGGCACAGGACAATGAGCAGTTCTTC. Residues: CASSQVAQDNEQFF. The chain couples TRBV4-1 to TRBJ2-1, with a tentative D call TRBD1 (5 bases). V lost 1 base, J lost 5 bases, and 9 bases lay in between. The CDR3 runs 14 residues. Looked up from germline, CDR1 is MGHRA and CDR2 is YSYEKL.

The table lists this clonotype with many counts. The genes are TRBV10-3 and TRBJ2-7; no clear D. The CDR3 runs to 11 residues. The V gene lost 3 bases and the J gene lost 5 bases, with 5 bases spanning the gap. Germline V gives CDR1 ENHRY, CDR2 SYGVKD. The CDR3 DNA is TGTGCCATCAGTGACAGTGACGAGCAGTACTTC. It is translated as CAISDSDEQYF.

This clonotype was seen repeatedly, ten times or more. The chain combines TRBV3-1 with TRBJ1-2; 7 bases fit TRBD1. The V gene's germline CDR1 is LGHDT and CDR2 YNNKEL (reference sequence). The CDR3 consists of 14 residues. The V and J ends lost 1 base and 4 bases, in that order; junction bases with no gene match: 3. In DNA, the CDR3 is TGTGCCAGCAGCCAAGCCGGGACAGCCTATGGCTACACCTTC. Translated: CASSQAGTAYGYTF.

At least ten counts were recorded for this clonotype. This chain links TRBV4-1 with TRBJ1-3, with D maybe TRBD1 (5 bases). The CDR3 runs 16 residues. Trimming took off 0 bases at V and 0 bases at J, with 9 bases between the two ends. Germline CDR1 reads MGHRA; CDR2 reads YSYEKL. The CDR3 region is CASSQDQGTSGNTIYF. In DNA, the CDR3 is TGCGCCAGCAGCCAAGATCAAGGGACCTCTGGAAACACCATATATTTT.

Many counts were recorded for this clonotype. The chain uses TRBV7-2 and TRBJ2-7; D is perhaps TRBD2 (5 bases). The V gene's germline CDR1 is SGHTA and CDR2 FQGNSA. The CDR3 consists of 15 residues. The V end lost 2 bases, the J end lost 3 bases, and 14 bases lay between the germline ends. DNA for the CDR3: TGTGCCAGCAGCTTACCCCCGGGGTCCTTCTACGAGCAGTACTTC. Its protein product is CASSLPPGSFYEQYF.

This clonotype has ten or more counts. This chain links TRBV4-1 with TRBJ1-5; TRBD1 aligns across 7 bases. The CDR3 has 16 residues. With 2 bases clipped from V and 0 bases from J, the junction kept 4 bases outside the gene matches. Per the germline V gene, CDR1 is MGHRA and CDR2 is YSYEKL. CDR3: CASSQTGAPSNQPQHF. The CDR3, as DNA: TGCGCCAGCAGCCAAACAGGGGCCCCTAGCAATCAGCCCCAGCATTTT.

At least ten counts were recorded for this clonotype. The chain combines TRBV28 with TRBJ2-7; 9 bases agree with TRBD2. V gave up 5 bases and J gave up 2 bases; unmatched junction bases: 4. From germline, CDR1 is MDHEN and CDR2 SYDVKM. CDR3 length equals 14 residues. The CDR3 DNA reads as TGTGCCAGCAGTGGAACTAGCGGGCCCTACGAGCAGTACTTC. Translation gives CASSGTSGPYEQYF.

Only a few counts were recorded for this clonotype. V usage is TRBV25-1 and J usage is TRBJ2-3, with 9 bases fitting TRBD2. This CDR3 region has 17 residues. V lost 1 base, J lost 2 bases, and 7 bases stayed unmatched. Germline CDR1 and CDR2: MGHDK and SYGVNS. For the CDR3, the DNA is TGTGCCAGCAGTGAATGGCTAGCGGGAACAGACACAGATACGCAGTATTTT. As protein: CASSEWLAGTDTDTQYF.

This clonotype was counted between two and nine times. V is TRBV5-8 and J is TRBJ2-1; D gene uncertain. CDR1 is SGHTS, CDR2 YDEGEE, per germline. The CDR3 consists of 12 residues. Trimming removed 4 bases from V and 8 bases from J, with 10 bases in between. The CDR3 DNA sequence: TGTGCCAGCAGCCCTGAGTGGCATGAGCAGTTCTTC. Protein sequence: CASSPEWHEQFF.

This clonotype was found a few times. The chain is built from TRBV19 and TRBJ1-2, with D perhaps TRBD1 (5 bases). The CDR3 contains 16 residues. V lost 7 bases to trimming and J lost 1 base, with 19 bases between them. Germline CDR1 LNHDA, CDR2 SQIVND (reference sequence). The CDR3 coding sequence is TGTGCCAGTAAAGAGGGGCAGGGCGTCGTTAACTATGGCTACACCTTC. Residues: CASKEGQGVVNYGYTF.

To note about this clonotype: This sequence may be a read error, since a much larger clone differs from it by one base. Lacking the conserved final phenylalanine or tryptophan, this CDR3 likely reflects a read error. The J gene is TRBJ2-7, the V gene TRBV7-9, with TRBD1 as a possible D gene (6 bases). The V and J ends lost 4 bases and 0 bases respectively, with 22 bases between them. The CDR3 is 18 amino acids. CDR1 and CDR2 from the germline V gene are SEHNR and FQNEAQ (reference sequence). The DNA of the CDR3 is TGTGCCAGCAGCTGGCTCGACCCCCGGGACAAGAGCTCCTACGAGCAGTACCTC. Translation: CASSWLDPRDKSSYEQYL.

This clonotype was detected many times. The chain links TRBV13 to TRBJ2-3; no clear D. In germline, CDR1 is PRHDT, CDR2 FYEKMQ (reference sequence). V lost 4 bases and J lost 0, with 8 bases in between. This CDR3 spans 14 amino acids. CDR3 residues: CASSSETSTDTQYF. The CDR3 DNA follows: TGTGCCAGCAGCTCCGAGACGAGCACAGATACGCAGTATTTT.

At least ten counts were recorded for this clonotype. This CDR3 is CASSLGRGVNPYGYTF. In nucleotides, the CDR3 is TGTGCCAGCAGCTTAGGAAGGGGGGTTAATCCCTATGGCTACACCTTC. The chain links TRBV7-9 to TRBJ1-2, with D maybe TRBD1 (6 bases). The V and J ends lost 1 base and 4 bases respectively, with 16 bases between them. The CDR3 has 16 residues. CDR1 and CDR2 (germline): SEHNR, FQNEAQ (reference sequence).

This clonotype was counted between two and nine times. The chain joins TRBV6-2 or TRBV6-3 to TRBJ2-7, with D perhaps matching TRBD2 (6 bases). This CDR3 contains 15 residues. Trimming took 0 bases from V and 6 from J, leaving 15 bases between them. CDR1 is MNHEY, CDR2 SVGEGT, per germline. For the CDR3, the DNA is TGTGCCAGCAGTTACTCGGGGAACCGAGCGGGCGAGCAGTACTTC. Its translation: CASSYSGNRAGEQYF.

This clonotype has at least ten counts. V and J are TRBV5-6 and TRBJ2-6; 7 positions match TRBD1. The junction had 9 bases not matched to a gene; V was cut back by 0 bases and J by 0 bases. The CDR3 is 19 amino acids. Per germline, CDR1 SGHDT and CDR2 YYEEEE. CDR3 loop: CASSLGWTGASSGANVLTF. Written as DNA, the CDR3 is TGTGCCAGCAGCTTGGGTTGGACAGGTGCAAGCTCTGGGGCCAACGTCCTGACTTTC. The full variable domain, with the rest looked up from reference TRBV5-6 and TRBJ2-6, is DAGVTQSPTHLIKTRGQQVTLRCSPKSGHDTVSWYQQALGQGPQFIFQYYEEEERQRGNFPDRFSGHQFPNYSSELNVNALLLGDSALYLCASSLGWTGASSGANVLTFGAGSRLTVL.

The CDR3 region is CASSSYKTSGSTYEQYF. The CDR3 DNA reads TGTGCCAGCAGCTCCTACAAGACTAGCGGGAGTACCTACGAGCAGTACTTC. The chain links TRBV5-6 to TRBJ2-7; 12 bases agree with TRBD2. The CDR3 length is 17 residues. Germline CDR1 and CDR2: SGHDT and YYEEEE. V dropped 3 bases and J dropped 2; count of bases not matched to a gene: 9.

This clonotype was seen repeatedly, ten times or more. The J gene is TRBJ2-1, the V gene TRBV19; 10 nucleotides align to TRBD2. V shed 3 bases and J 3 bases; nucleotides not matched to a gene: 2. This CDR3 has 15 amino acids. Germline V CDR1 and CDR2: LNHDA, SQIVND (reference sequence). The CDR3 spells CASSITSGIYNEQFF. The CDR3 DNA sequence: TGTGCCAGTAGTATTACTAGCGGGATCTACAATGAGCAGTTCTTC.

As for this clonotype: Given a much more abundant clone one base away, this may be a read error. The genes are TRBV9 and TRBJ1-4; D gene uncertain. The V gene's germline CDR1 is SGDLS and CDR2 YYNGEE. The CDR3 runs to 14 residues. Trimming shortened V by 3 bases and J by 1 base, and 7 bases separated the two germline ends. CDR3 sequence reads: CASSESETNEKLFF. The CDR3 bases are TGTGCCAGCAGCGAGAGTGAAACTAATGAAAAACTGTTTTTT.

Many counts were recorded for this clonotype. The chain is built from TRBV4-1 and TRBJ2-3; D gene unclear. The CDR3 runs 12 residues. V gave up 0 bases and J gave up 7 bases, with 5 bases separating them. Germline V gives CDR1 MGHRA, CDR2 YSYEKL. In nucleotides, the CDR3 is TGCGCCAGCAGCCAAGATACTAATACGCAGTATTTT. Amino acid sequence: CASSQDTNTQYF.